This T cell receptor (beta chain) was found in a study of cytomegalovirus exposure and HLA in healthy donors (dated by TCRdb to 2017 to 2019). At the level of the whole study: An earlier analysis of approximately 590 of the donors reported approximately 300 Gb of sequence data and 100 million to 130 million unique TCR beta sequences from about 200 million T cells. Of the roughly 410 genotyped donors, 65% to 90% were placed in the genetic ancestry cluster associated with self-reported Caucasian donors. An early release covering approximately 600 HLA-typed donors comprised about 320 gigabases of sequencing data and tens of millions of unique TCR sequences. To study patterns of TCR occurrence, a later analysis re-analyzed previously published TCR beta repertoires from around 700 donors and added high-resolution HLA genotyping. To predict cytomegalovirus infection status, the study brought together high-throughput TCR immunosequencing, statistical association of individual TCRs with disease status, and machine learning. Class I and class II HLA loci were covered by the typing at four-digit resolution. Roughly 5 DR-DQ haplotypes were handled as single units for association and clustering, since linkage in the cohort was strong. Rather than using new phenotypic data, the later analysis identified candidate immune exposures from TCR beta sequences and from how often those sequences occurred across donors. Genome-wide SNP genotypes for about 65% of the 666 donors were used in a later genetic analysis, which treated that subset as a discovery cohort. An earlier analysis of several hundred of the donors applied high-throughput TCR beta sequencing to assess whether each TCR beta V gene segment acted as functional or pseudogenic. The study aimed to test whether cataloging public T cell receptors could reveal signatures of past pathogen exposure. Typing coverage differed by locus: A, B, C, DRB1 and DQB1 were typed in roughly 620-630 donors, DQA1 in 500 to 550, DPA1 in some 600, and DPB1 in approximately 450. Among roughly 400 genotyped donors of the cohort, an average of approximately 220,000 unique TCR beta nucleotide sequences was sequenced per donor, of which about 18% were non-productive. A separate validation cohort of approximately 120 different subjects was used in addition to the approximately 700-subject first cohort. The study profiled the T cell repertoires of hundreds of subjects by immunosequencing and related them to cytomegalovirus serostatus. All discovery cohort repertoires had been generated using a single sequencing platform. Donor age, sex, ethnicity and CMV serostatus were compiled alongside the repertoire data.

The germline V gene yields KGHSH for CDR1 and LQKENI for CDR2. Unmatched junction bases come to 3, with V trimmed by 3 bases and J by 6 bases. The cysteine opens and the phenylalanine closes a CDR3 of 14 amino acids. The DNA shown is the 42-base CDR3, in frame from base 1. The cohort comprised fewer than 700 healthy bone marrow donors. All cohort members were sampled while nominally healthy, although unrecorded immune exposures were likely present. The donor tested CMV seronegative, placing the donor among the 300 to 450 seronegative members of the cohort. A peripheral blood sample was collected from each donor, and TCR beta sequencing was performed on peripheral blood mononuclear cells. Genomic DNA extraction from the blood cell samples was performed with the Qiagen DNeasy Blood Extraction Kit. Concerning this clone: Which antigen it targets is not known. The input lacks base qualities; no much larger clone sits a single base away.

Library prep was done by the immunoSEQ multiplex PCR assay. The multiplex PCR relied on a mix of 60 forward primers for TCR Vbeta segments and 13 reverse primers for TCR Jbeta segments. The CDR3 region of rearranged TCR beta genes was amplified from genomic DNA with a multiplex PCR assay. The amplified TCR beta libraries were sequenced on the Illumina HiSeq System as 87-base-pair reads. The study's processing was this. Across the 670 or so repertoires, a later analysis counted 80 million or so unique TCR beta chains, 8.5 million to 12 million of which were shared by at least two donors. A nearest-neighbor algorithm error-corrected the raw reads and collapsed the reads into unique sequences, merging closely related sequences to remove PCR and sequencing errors. V, D and J gene segments were assigned by aligning CDR3 sequences to IMGT reference sequences. For a sequence to be retained, a match of at least six nucleotides to both a V gene segment and a J gene segment was required. A rearrangement counted as productive if the CDR3 had no stop codons and remained in frame with V and J, and every other rearrangement counted as non-productive. CDR3 was defined according to IMGT convention as the region running from the second conserved V-encoded cysteine to the conserved J-encoded phenylalanine. The earlier analysis of fewer than 750 of the donors excluded sequences that lacked an unambiguous match to a single V gene segment. An earlier analysis of about 600 of the donors called V segments functional above 56.7% productive rearrangements and segregating when the between-donor standard deviation exceeded 5%. A statistical classification framework was developed to diagnose cytomegalovirus status using the catalog of TCR beta chain sequences. In a later analysis, TCR nucleotide sequences were compared against IMGT/GENE-DB human TR gene sequences so that V and J genes could be assigned. In a later analysis, CDR3 sequences and most-parsimonious VDJ recombination scenarios were assigned using the TCRdist pipeline. A later analysis defined each TCR beta chain by its CDR3 amino acid sequence plus V-gene family, and excluded reads lacking a unique V-gene family. To address suspected cross-contamination and a sequencing artifact, a later analysis removed 450 to 700 highly shared, low-generation-probability nucleotide sequences. In a later analysis, a clonal expansion index was calculated for each public chain from normalized within-repertoire ranks of inferred template counts. A later analysis computed generation probabilities with a VDJ recombination model fitted to out-of-frame rearrangements, and checked the results against IGoR. In a later analysis, hypergeometric tests were used to score TCR-TCR, TCR-HLA and TCR-CMV co-occurrence, with a repertoire-size bias correction applied to TCR pairs. In a later analysis, false discovery rates were estimated by permuting HLA or CMV assignments 20 times. In a later analysis, co-occurring TCRs were grouped with DBSCAN, and TCRdist sequence similarity was added when clustering was performed within HLA-allele-positive subsets. Repertoires with fewer than 30,000 or more than 120,000 public chains, plus five repertoires with anomalous nucleotide sharing, were excluded from co-occurrence clustering. In TCRdb, the immuneACCESS table is reduced to in-frame sequences with V and J assigned. These tables do not hold every clone; where another copy was compared, an unresolved V gene accounts for under half, and the others remain unexplained. From that table come the V and J calls and clone size; the DNA was used to work out D and trimming. Counted in this sample were some 200,000 clones; around 80% of them appeared once. The top ten constitute about 2% of the sample.

What the authors observed across the whole study: A cluster of highly shared sequence variants was judged likely to be a technical artifact of the sequencing pipeline. According to the authors, the approach could potentially be generalized to other disease states and immunological phenotypes. Because counts were too low, 15 to 20 rarely observed V segments, including chromosome 9 orphons, were left out of the earlier analysis of 587 of the donors. Across donors, most TCR sequences were observed very rarely, whereas some public TCRs were present in many individuals. Assigning TCR associations to individual alleles was difficult when HLA alleles, especially DR and DQ, strongly co-occurred. In this cohort, only TCR beta chains were sequenced, and detectable features were limited by the absence of alpha or paired-chain data. Cytomegalovirus status was reported to be diagnosed by the classifier with high specificity and sensitivity in both the original and validation cohorts. Three of the identified cytomegalovirus-associated TCR beta chains were confirmed in vitro to be specific for cytomegalovirus antigens. Some IMGT-functional V segments, including TRBV6-2 and TRBV6-3, could not be told apart with the 87-base-pair reads, so those segments were excluded. A further reported finding was that TCR beta sequences accurately predicted the HLA-A and HLA-B alleles for most subjects in the first cohort. In a later analysis, HLA-associated TCR beta chains showed more clonal expansion and lower generation probabilities than non-associated chains that were equally common. Correlated functional status among segregating V segments might be attributable to linkage disequilibrium, but an unknown experimental factor could not be ruled out. According to a later analysis, most CMV-associated TCR beta chains appeared to be HLA-restricted, and the HLA associations seemed to be driven largely by CMV exposure. In an earlier analysis of 587 of the donors, most TCR beta V segments appeared in productive rearrangements about 87% or about 30% of the time, broadly matching IMGT annotations. In a later genetic analysis, a missense DCLRE1C variant was associated with V-gene and J-gene trimming of TCR beta chains, and the association was replicated in an independent cohort. Compared with the approximately 720-donor mean, donors in an Asian-associated ancestry cluster had fewer N-insertions in productive TCRs, according to a later genetic analysis. A later analysis associated some 17,000 TCR beta sequences with specific HLA alleles at a false discovery rate of 0.05. The presence/absence analyses assumed that sequencing depth was roughly uniform across donors, and that assumption may not be true. A total of 164 TCR beta chains were listed by the study as associated with cytomegalovirus. Several of the top co-occurrence clusters appeared to be linked to parvovirus B19, influenza, CMV and Epstein-Barr virus, according to a later analysis. In a later analysis, TCR association rates were found to vary across HLA loci, with the most associated TCRs seen for DRB1 alleles and the fewest for HLA-C alleles. Because HLA typing was missing for some donors at each locus, association tests included only the typed subset. The only immune exposure information available for the cohort was CMV serostatus.

The rearranged chain carries TRBV18 and TRBJ2-4, with 9 central nucleotides matching TRBD2. This receptor was taken from a woman in her forties or fifties in good health and CMV-seronegative. The sequenced sample consisted of PBMCs. The CDR3 reads as follows: CASSPATSGNIQYF. The sequenced DNA is TGTGCCAGCTCACCCGCGACTAGCGGAAACATTCAGTACTTC.